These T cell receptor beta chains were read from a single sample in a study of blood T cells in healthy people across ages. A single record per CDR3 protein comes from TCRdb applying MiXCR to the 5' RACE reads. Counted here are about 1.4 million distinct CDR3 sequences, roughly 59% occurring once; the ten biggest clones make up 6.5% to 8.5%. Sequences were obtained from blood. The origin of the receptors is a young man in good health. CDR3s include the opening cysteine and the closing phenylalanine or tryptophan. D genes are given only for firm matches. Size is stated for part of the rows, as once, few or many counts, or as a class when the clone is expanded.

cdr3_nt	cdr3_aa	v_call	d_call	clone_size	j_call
TGTGCCAGCAGCGAGGACAGGACAAATGAAAAACTGTTTTTT	CASSEDRTNEKLFF	TRBV12-3/TRBV12-4	TRBD1	NA	TRBJ1-4
TGTGCCATCAGTGGCTCCCCCGGGACGGGCTCCTACAATGAGCAGTTCTTC	CAISGSPGTGSYNEQFF	TRBV10-3	NA	NA	TRBJ2-1
TGTGCCAGCAGTTTAGATGAAGGAGGCTACACCTTC	CASSLDEGGYTF	TRBV12-3/TRBV12-4	NA	NA	TRBJ1-2
TGTGCCAGCAGCCCAGGGACTAGCGGGAGGGCCGGGACAGATACGCAGTATTTT	CASSPGTSGRAGTDTQYF	TRBV7-8	TRBD2	NA	TRBJ2-3
TGTGCCAGCAGTGACCCTTCAAGCGGGGGTCGAGGTGAGCAGTTCTTC	CASSDPSSGGRGEQFF	TRBV2	TRBD2	NA	TRBJ2-1
TGTGCCAGCAGACCCTCGTCCGGGGACCACGCGCAGTATTTT	CASRPSSGDHAQYF	TRBV12-3/TRBV12-4	NA	few	TRBJ2-3
TGTGCCAGCAGGTTACCGCAGGGGGAACTCTACAATGAGCAGTTCTTC	CASRLPQGELYNEQFF	TRBV27	TRBD1	NA	TRBJ2-1
TGCAGCGTTAAAGGGACAAAGAACTACGAGCAGTACTTC	CSVKGTKNYEQYF	TRBV29-1	NA	NA	TRBJ2-7
TGCGCCAGCAGCCCCGGGCCCTTCTCTCAGCCCCAGCATTTT	CASSPGPFSQPQHF	TRBV4-1	NA	NA	TRBJ1-5
TGTGCCAGCAGTTACGGGGCCCTGGCGGTTAATGAAAAACTGTTTTTT	CASSYGALAVNEKLFF	TRBV6-5	NA	NA	TRBJ1-4
TGTGCCATCGATACCAACTCGGGACAGGGATTCACAGATACGCAGTATTTT	CAIDTNSGQGFTDTQYF	TRBV10-3	TRBD1	few	TRBJ2-3
TGTGCCAGCAGCTTAGGCCTGAGCTCCTACGAGCAGTACTTC	CASSLGLSSYEQYF	TRBV5-6	NA	NA	TRBJ2-7
TGCAGCGTCTTCTCGGGACCCAGTTTGGAAGCTTTCTTT	CSVFSGPSLEAFF	TRBV29-1	NA	NA	TRBJ1-1
TGTGCCAGCAGCATAACTAGCGGGAACGGGTGGGGGTTTTACGAGCAGTACTTC	CASSITSGNGWGFYEQYF	TRBV21-1	NA	NA	TRBJ2-7
TGTGCCAGCAGGCGGGCTAGCACAGATACGCAGTATTTT	CASRRASTDTQYF	TRBV25-1	NA	NA	TRBJ2-3
TGCAGCGTTGTCCGTCGGGAAGATACGCAGTATTTT	CSVVRREDTQYF	TRBV29-1	NA	few	TRBJ2-3
TGTGCCAGCAACCGGGTTGCAGGGGGCTATTTCTACAATGAGCAGTACTTC	CASNRVAGGYFYNEQYF	TRBV6-6	TRBD1	once	TRBJ2-4